Here is one T cell receptor beta chain with its context. These data originate in a study of cytomegalovirus exposure and HLA in healthy donors. PCR involved 60 Vbeta and 13 Jbeta primers. Assay: immunoSEQ multiplex PCR; the TCRdb copy retains only in-frame clones and omits some. Of over 85,000 clones listed, approximately 80% are singletons. This CDR3 spans 14 amino acids. The V gene lost 6 bases and the J gene lost 3 bases, with 9 bases spanning the gap. CDR1 MDHEN and CDR2 SYDVKM come from the germline V gene. V is TRBV28 and J is TRBJ2-6, with unresolved D. The sample comprised PBMCs. This clonotype originated in a male donor in good health and CMV-seropositive. The CDR3 protein is CASRTPGGANVLTF. The CDR3 DNA reads TGTGCCAGCAGGACCCCGGGTGGGGCCAACGTCCTGACTTTC. The variable domain in full, completed from reference TRBV28 and TRBJ2-6, reads DVKVTQSSRYLVKRTGEKVFLECVQDMDHENMFWYRQDPGLGLRLIYFSYDVKMKEKGDIPEGYSVSREKKERFSLILESASTNQTSMYLCASRTPGGANVLTFGAGSRLTVL.